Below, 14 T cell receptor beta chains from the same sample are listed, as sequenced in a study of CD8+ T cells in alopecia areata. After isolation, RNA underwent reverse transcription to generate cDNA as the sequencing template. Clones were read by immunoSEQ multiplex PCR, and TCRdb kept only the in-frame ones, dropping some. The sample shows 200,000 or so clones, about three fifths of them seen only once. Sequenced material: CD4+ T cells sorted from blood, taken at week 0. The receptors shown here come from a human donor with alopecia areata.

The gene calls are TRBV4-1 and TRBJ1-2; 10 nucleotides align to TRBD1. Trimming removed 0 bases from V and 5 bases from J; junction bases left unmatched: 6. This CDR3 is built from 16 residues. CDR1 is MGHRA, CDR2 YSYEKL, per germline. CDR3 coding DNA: TGCGCCAGCAGCCAAGATATGACAGGGGGCGGTTATGGCTACACCTTC. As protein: CASSQDMTGGGYGYTF.

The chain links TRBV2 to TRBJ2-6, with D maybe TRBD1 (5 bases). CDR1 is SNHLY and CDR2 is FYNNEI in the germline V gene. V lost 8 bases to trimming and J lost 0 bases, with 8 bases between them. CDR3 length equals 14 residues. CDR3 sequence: CASSRDSGANVLTF. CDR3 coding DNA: TGTGCCAGCTCCAGGGACTCTGGGGCCAACGTCCTGACTTTC.

The chain's CDR3 is CASSVSGNTGELFF. CDR3 bases: TGTGCCAGCAGCGTCTCAGGGAACACCGGGGAGCTGTTTTTT. The genes are TRBV7-3 and TRBJ2-2; D unclear. This CDR3 region has 14 residues. Germline CDR1 is SGHTA and CDR2 is FQGTGA. V was clipped by 5 bases and J by 1 base, with 8 bases between them. Supplemented by reference TRBV7-3 and TRBJ2-2, the full variable domain reads GAGVSQTPSNKVTEKGKYVELRCDPISGHTALYWYRQSLGQGPEFLIYFQGTGAADDSGLPNDRFFAVRPEGSVSTLKIQRTERGDSAVYLCASSVSGNTGELFFGEGSRLTVL.

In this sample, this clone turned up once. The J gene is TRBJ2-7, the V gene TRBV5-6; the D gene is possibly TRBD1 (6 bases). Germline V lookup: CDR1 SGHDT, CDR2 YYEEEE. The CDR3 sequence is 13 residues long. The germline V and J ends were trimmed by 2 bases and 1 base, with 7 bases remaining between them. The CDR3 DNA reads TGTGCCAGCAGCTTAGGACAGTCCTACGAGCAGTACTTC. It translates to CASSLGQSYEQYF.

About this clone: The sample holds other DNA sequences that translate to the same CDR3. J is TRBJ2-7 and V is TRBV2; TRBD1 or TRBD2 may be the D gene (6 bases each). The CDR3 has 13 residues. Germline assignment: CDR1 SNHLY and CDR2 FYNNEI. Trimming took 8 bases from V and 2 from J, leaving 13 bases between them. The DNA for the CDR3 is TGTGCCAGCGGGGGGCAGGGGACCTACGAGCAGTACTTC. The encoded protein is CASGGQGTYEQYF.

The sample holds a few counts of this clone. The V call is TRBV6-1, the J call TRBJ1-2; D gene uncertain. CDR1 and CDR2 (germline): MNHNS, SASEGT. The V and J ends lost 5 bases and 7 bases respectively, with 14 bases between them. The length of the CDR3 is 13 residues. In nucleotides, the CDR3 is TGTGCCAGCAGTCCCCGTCCGGACTCTGGCTACACCTTC. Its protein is CASSPRPDSGYTF.

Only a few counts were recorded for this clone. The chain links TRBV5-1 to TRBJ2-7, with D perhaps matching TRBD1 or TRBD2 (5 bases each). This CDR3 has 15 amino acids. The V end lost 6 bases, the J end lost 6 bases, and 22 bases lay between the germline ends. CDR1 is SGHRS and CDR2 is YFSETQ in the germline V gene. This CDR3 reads CASIRDGGRMGEQYF. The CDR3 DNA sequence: TGCGCCAGCATCCGGGACGGAGGTCGAATGGGCGAGCAGTACTTC.

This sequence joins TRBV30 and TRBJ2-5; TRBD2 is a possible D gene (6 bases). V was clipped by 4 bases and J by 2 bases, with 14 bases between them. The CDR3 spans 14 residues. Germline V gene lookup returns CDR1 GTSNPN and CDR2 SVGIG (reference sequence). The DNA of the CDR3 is TGTGCCTGGATTGGCGGGGATCAACAAGAGACCCAGTACTTC. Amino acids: CAWIGGDQQETQYF.

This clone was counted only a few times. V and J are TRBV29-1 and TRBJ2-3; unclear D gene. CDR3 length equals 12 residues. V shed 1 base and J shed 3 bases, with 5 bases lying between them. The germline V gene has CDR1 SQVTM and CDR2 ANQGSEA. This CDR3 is CSVEVGTDTQYF. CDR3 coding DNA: TGCAGCGTTGAAGTCGGTACAGATACGCAGTATTTT.

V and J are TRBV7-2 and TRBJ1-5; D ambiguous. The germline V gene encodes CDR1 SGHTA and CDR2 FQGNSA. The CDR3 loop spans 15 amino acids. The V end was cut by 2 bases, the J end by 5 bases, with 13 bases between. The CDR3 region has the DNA TGTGCCAGCAGCTTAAGAGGCCTCGGGGATCAGCCCCAGCATTTT. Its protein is CASSLRGLGDQPQHF.

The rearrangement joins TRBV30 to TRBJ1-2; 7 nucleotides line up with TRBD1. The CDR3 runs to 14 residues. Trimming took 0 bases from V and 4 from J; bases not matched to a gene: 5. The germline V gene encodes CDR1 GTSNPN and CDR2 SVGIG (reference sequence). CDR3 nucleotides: TGTGCCTGGAGTGTCCTGACAGGGCCCTATGGCTACACCTTC. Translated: CAWSVLTGPYGYTF.

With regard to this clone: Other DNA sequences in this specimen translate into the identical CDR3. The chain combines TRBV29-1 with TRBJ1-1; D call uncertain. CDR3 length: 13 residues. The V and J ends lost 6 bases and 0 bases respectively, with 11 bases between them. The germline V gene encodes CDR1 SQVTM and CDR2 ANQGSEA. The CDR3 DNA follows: TGCAGCGTGGCTGGACGGATGAACACTGAAGCTTTCTTT. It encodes CSVAGRMNTEAFF.

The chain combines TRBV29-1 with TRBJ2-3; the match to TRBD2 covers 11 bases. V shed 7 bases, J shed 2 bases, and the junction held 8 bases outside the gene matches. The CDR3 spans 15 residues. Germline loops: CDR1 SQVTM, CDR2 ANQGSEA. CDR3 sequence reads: CSGATLAGDTDTQYF. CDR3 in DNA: TGCAGCGGGGCTACACTAGCGGGAGACACAGATACGCAGTATTTT.

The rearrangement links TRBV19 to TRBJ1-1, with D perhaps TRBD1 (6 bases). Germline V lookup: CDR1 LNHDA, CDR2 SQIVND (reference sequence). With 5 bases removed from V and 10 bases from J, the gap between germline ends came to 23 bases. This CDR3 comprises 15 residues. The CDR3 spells CASSFPGTTKGGAFF. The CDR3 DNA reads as TGTGCCAGTAGTTTCCCCGGGACAACCAAGGGAGGAGCTTTCTTT.